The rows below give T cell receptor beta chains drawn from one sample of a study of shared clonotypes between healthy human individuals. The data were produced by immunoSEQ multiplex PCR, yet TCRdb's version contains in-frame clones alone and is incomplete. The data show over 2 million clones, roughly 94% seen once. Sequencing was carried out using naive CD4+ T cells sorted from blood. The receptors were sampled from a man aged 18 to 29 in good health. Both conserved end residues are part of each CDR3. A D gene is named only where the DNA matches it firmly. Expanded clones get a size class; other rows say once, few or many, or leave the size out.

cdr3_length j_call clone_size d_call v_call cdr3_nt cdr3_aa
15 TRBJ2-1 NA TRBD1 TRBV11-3 TGTGCCAGCAGCAACGGACAGGGGGCCTACAATGAGCAGTTCTTC CASSNGQGAYNEQFF
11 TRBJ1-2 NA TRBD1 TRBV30 TGTGCCTGGGCGGTGGACAGGGGCTACACCTTC CAWAVDRGYTF
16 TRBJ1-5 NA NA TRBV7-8 TGTGCCAGCAGCTTACAGTCAGGGGTCCCCAATCAGCCCCAGCATTTT CASSLQSGVPNQPQHF
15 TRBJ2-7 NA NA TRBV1 TGCACCAGCAGCCCTAGCGGGAGAGGCCCCTACGAGCAGTACTTC CTSSPSGRGPYEQYF
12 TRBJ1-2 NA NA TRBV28 TGTGCCAGCATAGCAGGGAACTATGGCTACACCTTC CASIAGNYGYTF
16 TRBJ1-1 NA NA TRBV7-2 TGTGCCAGCAGCTTAACGACAGCCCCCCTGGGGACTGAAGCTTTCTTT CASSLTTAPLGTEAFF
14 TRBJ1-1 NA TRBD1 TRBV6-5 TGTGCCAGCAGCCCGACAGGGGCGAACACTGAAGCTTTCTTT CASSPTGANTEAFF
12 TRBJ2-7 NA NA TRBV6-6 TGTGCCAGCAGTTACTCGGCGCTCGAGCAGTACTTC CASSYSALEQYF
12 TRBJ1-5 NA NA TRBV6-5 TGTGCCAGCAGTACGTATAATCAGCCCCAGCATTTT CASSTYNQPQHF
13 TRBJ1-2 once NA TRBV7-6 TGTGCCAGCAGCCTCGGCCGTACCTATGGCTACACCTTC CASSLGRTYGYTF
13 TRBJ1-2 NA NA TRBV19 TGTGCCAGTAGTATAGCAGGGAACTATGGCTACACCTTC CASSIAGNYGYTF
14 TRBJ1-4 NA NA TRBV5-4 TGTGCCAGCAGCCGTAAGGCCCTTTCTGAAAAACTGTTTTTT CASSRKALSEKLFF
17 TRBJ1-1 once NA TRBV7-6 TGTGCCAGCAGCCAGGGCACGGCAGGGCCTATGAACACTGAAGCTTTCTTT CASSQGTAGPMNTEAFF
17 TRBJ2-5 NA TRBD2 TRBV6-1 TGTGCCAGCAGTGAAGCTAGACTAGCGGGAGTCCGGGAGACCCAGTACTTC CASSEARLAGVRETQYF
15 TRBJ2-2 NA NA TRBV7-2 TGTGCCAGCAGCCGAGACAGCCGAATCACCGGGGAGCTGTTTTTT CASSRDSRITGELFF
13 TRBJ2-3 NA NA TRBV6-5 TGTGCCAGCAGTTACTCGAGCCGAGATACGCAGTATTTT CASSYSSRDTQYF
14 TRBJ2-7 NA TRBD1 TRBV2 TGTGCCAGCAGGGACAGGGGGCAGTCCTACGAGCAGTACTTC CASRDRGQSYEQYF
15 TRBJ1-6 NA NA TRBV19 TGTGCCAGTAGTAGGGACAACACCTATAATTCACCCCTCCACTTT CASSRDNTYNSPLHF
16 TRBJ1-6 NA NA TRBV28 TGTGCCAGCAGTTTATCCGGGAGGGGGTATAATTCACCCCTCCACTTT CASSLSGRGYNSPLHF
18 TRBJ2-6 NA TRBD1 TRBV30 TGTGCCTGGAGTGTAGGGGGGACAGGGTTTGCTGGGGCCAACGTCCTGACTTTC CAWSVGGTGFAGANVLTF
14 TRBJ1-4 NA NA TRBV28 TGTGCCAGCAGACTAGGCCTCAGGCAGGAAAAACTGTTTTTT CASRLGLRQEKLFF
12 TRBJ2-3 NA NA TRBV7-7 TGTGCTAGCAGCCCCCCCGGGGATACGCAGTATTTT CASSPPGDTQYF
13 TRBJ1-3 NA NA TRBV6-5 TGTGCCAGCAGTTCTGTCTCTGGAAACACCATATATTTT CASSSVSGNTIYF
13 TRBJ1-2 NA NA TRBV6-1 TGTGCCAGCAGTGAGGTCAGGAACTATGGCTACACCTTC CASSEVRNYGYTF
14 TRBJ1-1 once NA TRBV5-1 TGCGCCAGCAGCCTGGGACCGACGAACACTGAAGCTTTCTTT CASSLGPTNTEAFF
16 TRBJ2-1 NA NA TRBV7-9 TGTGCCAGCAGCTTGGCACAGGAAAGCTCCTACAATGAGCAGTTCTTC CASSLAQESSYNEQFF